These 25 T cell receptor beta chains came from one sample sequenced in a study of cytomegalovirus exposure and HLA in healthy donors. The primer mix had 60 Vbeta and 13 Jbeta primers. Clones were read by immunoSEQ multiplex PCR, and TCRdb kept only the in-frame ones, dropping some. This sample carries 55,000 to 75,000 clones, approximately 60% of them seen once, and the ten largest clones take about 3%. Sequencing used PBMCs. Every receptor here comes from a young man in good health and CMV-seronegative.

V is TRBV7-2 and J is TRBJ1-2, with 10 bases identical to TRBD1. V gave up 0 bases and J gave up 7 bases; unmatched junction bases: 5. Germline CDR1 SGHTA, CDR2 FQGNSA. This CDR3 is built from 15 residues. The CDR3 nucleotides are TGTGCCAGCAGCTTAGCCGGGACAGGGGAGTCTGGCTACACCTTC. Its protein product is CASSLAGTGESGYTF.

The CDR3, as DNA: TGTGCCTGGAGTGTACAGGGTGACGGCGAGCAGTACTTC. This gives the protein CAWSVQGDGEQYF. The V gene is TRBV30, the J gene TRBJ2-7; D is perhaps TRBD1 (6 bases). The CDR3 is 13 residues long. Germline CDR1 is GTSNPN and CDR2 is SVGIG (reference sequence). Trimming removed 0 bases from V and 6 bases from J, with 12 bases in between.

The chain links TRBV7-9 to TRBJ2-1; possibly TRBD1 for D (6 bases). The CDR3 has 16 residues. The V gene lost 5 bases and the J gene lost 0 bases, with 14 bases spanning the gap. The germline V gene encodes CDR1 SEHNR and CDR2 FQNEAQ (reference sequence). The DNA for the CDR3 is TGTGCCAGCAGCGCCTGGACAGAGAGCTCCTACAATGAGCAGTTCTTC. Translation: CASSAWTESSYNEQFF.

The CDR3 reads CASSRDRGNTEAFF. The CDR3 bases are TGCGCCAGCAGCAGGGACAGGGGGAACACTGAAGCTTTCTTT. This chain connects TRBV5-1 to TRBJ1-1; TRBD1 matches 10 bases. Germline-derived CDR1 and CDR2 are SGHRS and YFSETQ. V lost 4 bases, J lost 1 base, and 1 base stayed unmatched. This CDR3 region has 14 residues.

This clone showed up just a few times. Here the CDR3 reads CASSGTAANYGYTF. DNA for the CDR3: TGTGCCAGCAGTGGAACAGCTGCTAACTATGGCTACACCTTC. The chain uses TRBV6-1 and TRBJ1-2, with unresolved D. V lost 4 bases and J lost 0, with 9 bases in between. CDR1 and CDR2 (germline): MNHNS, SASEGT. There are 14 residues in the CDR3.

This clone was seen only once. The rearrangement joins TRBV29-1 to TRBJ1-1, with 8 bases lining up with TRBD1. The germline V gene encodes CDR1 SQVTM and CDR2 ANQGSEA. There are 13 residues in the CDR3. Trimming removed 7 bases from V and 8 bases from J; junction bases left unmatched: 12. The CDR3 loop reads CSADGRRQGEAFF. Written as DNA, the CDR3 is TGCAGCGCAGACGGGCGGAGACAGGGGGAAGCTTTCTTT.

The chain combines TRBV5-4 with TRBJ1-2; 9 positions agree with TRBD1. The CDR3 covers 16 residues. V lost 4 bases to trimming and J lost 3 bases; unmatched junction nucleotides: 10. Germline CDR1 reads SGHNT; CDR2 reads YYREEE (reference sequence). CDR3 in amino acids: CASSPAPGQGYYGYTF. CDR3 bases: TGTGCCAGCAGCCCGGCTCCGGGACAGGGTTACTATGGCTACACCTTC. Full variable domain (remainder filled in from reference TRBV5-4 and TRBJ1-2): ETGVTQSPTHLIKTRGQQVTLRCSSQSGHNTVSWYQQALGQGPQFIFQYYREEENGRGNFPPRFSGLQFPNYSSELNVNALELDDSALYLCASSPAPGQGYYGYTFGSGTRLTVV.

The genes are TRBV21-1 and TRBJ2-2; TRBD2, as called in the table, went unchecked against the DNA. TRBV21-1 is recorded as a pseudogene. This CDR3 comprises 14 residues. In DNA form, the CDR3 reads TGTGCCAGCAGCAAAGGATTGAGCACCGGGGAGCTGTTTTTT. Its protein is CASSKGLSTGELFF.

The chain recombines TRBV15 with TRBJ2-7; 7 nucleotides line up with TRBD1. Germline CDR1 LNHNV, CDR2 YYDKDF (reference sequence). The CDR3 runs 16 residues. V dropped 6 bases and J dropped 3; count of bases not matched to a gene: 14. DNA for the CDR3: TGTGCCACCAGTCCCCAGCTATCGACAGGGAACTACGAGCAGTACTTC. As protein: CATSPQLSTGNYEQYF. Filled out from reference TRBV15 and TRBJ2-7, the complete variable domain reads DAMVIQNPRYQVTQFGKPVTLSCSQTLNHNVMYWYQQKSSQAPKLLFHYYDKDFNNEADTPDNFQSRRPNTSFCFLDIRSPGLGDTAMYLCATSPQLSTGNYEQYFGPGTRLTVT.

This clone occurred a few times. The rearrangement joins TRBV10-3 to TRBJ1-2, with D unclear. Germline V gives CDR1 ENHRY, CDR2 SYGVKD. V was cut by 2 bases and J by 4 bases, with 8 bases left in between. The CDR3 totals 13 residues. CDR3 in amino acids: CAISEAELYGYTF. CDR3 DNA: TGTGCCATCAGTGAGGCGGAACTCTATGGCTACACCTTC.

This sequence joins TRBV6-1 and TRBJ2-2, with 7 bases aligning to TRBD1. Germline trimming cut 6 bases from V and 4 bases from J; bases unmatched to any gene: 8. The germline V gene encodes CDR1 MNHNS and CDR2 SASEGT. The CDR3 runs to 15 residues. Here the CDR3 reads CASSQTGPGTGELFF. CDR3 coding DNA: TGTGCCAGCAGCCAGACAGGGCCCGGCACCGGGGAGCTGTTTTTT.

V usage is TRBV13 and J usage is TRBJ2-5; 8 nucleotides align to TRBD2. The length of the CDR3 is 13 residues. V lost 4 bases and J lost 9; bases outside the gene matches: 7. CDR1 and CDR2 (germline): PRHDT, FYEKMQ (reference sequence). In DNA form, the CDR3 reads TGTGCCAGCAGCTCCACTAGCGGTGGGGCCCAGTACTTC. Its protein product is CASSSTSGGAQYF.

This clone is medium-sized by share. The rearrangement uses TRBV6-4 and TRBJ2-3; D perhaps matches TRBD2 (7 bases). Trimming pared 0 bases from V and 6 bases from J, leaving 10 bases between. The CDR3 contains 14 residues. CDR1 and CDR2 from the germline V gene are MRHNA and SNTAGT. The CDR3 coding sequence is TGTGCCAGCAGTGACTCTGGGGGGGCGGATACGCAGTATTTT. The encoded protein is CASSDSGGADTQYF.

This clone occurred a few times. The CDR3 reads CASSYQGMNTEAFF. The CDR3 nucleotides are TGTGCCAGCAGTTATCAGGGAATGAACACTGAAGCTTTCTTT. The V and J genes are TRBV27 and TRBJ1-1; D may be TRBD1 (5 bases). The CDR3 runs 14 residues. The V end was cut by 4 bases, the J end by 0 bases, with 9 bases between. Germline-derived CDR1 and CDR2 are MNHEY and SMNVEV (reference sequence).

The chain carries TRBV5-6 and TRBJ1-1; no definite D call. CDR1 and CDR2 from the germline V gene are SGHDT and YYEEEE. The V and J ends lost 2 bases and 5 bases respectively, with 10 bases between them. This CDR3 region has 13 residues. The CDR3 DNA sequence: TGTGCCAGCAGCTTATGGGGAGGGACTGAAGCTTTCTTT. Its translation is CASSLWGGTEAFF.

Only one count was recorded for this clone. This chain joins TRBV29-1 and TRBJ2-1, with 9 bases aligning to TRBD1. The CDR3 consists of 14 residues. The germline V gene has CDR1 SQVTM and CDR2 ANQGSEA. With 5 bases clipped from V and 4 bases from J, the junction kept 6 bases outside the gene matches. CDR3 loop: CSVKNRGRYNEQFF. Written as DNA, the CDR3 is TGCAGCGTTAAAAACAGGGGGCGGTACAATGAGCAGTTCTTC.

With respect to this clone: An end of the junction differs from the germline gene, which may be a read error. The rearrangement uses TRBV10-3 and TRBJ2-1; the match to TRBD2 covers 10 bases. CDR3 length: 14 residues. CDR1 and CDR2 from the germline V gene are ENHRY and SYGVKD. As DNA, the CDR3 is TGTGCCATAAGTGGACTAGCGGTCGACAATGAGCAGTTCTTC. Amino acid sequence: CAISGLAVDNEQFF.

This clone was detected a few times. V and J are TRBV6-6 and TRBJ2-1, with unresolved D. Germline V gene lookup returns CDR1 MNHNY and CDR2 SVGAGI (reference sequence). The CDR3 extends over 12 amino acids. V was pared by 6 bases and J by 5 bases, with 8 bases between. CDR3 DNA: TGTGCCAGCAGCCGTCGCGACAATGAGCAGTTCTTC. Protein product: CASSRRDNEQFF.

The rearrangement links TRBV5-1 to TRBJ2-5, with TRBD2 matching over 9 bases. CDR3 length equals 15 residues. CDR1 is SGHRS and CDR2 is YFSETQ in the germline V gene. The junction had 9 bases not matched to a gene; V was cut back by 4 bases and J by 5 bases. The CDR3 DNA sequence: TGCGCCAGCAGCCTGGCAGGCGGGGGGGTCGAGACCCAGTACTTC. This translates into CASSLAGGGVETQYF.

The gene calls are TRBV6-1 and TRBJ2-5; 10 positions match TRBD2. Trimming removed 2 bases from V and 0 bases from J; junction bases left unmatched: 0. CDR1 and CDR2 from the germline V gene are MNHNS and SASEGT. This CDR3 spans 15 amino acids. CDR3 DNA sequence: TGTGCCAGCAGTGAACTAGCGGGGGACCAAGAGACCCAGTACTTC. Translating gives CASSELAGDQETQYF.

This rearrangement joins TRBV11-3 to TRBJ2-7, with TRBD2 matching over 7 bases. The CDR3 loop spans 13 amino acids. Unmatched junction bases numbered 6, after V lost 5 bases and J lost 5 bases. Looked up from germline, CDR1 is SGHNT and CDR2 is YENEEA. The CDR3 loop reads CASSIQRGHEQYF. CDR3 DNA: TGTGCCAGCAGCATCCAGCGGGGCCACGAGCAGTACTTC.

The CDR3: CAGKGSGANEQFF. The CDR3 DNA is TGTGCCGGAAAAGGTAGCGGGGCCAATGAGCAGTTCTTC. The chain joins TRBV30 to TRBJ2-1, with 8 bases that match TRBD2. Germline CDR1 is GTSNPN and CDR2 is SVGIG (reference sequence). V shed 8 bases and J 6 bases; nucleotides not matched to a gene: 9. This CDR3 contains 13 residues. Filled out from reference TRBV30 and TRBJ2-1, the complete variable domain reads SQTIHQWPATLVQPVGSPLSLECTVEGTSNPNLYWYRQAAGRGLQLLFYSVGIGQISSEVPQNLSASRPQDRQFILSSKKLLLSDSGFYLCAGKGSGANEQFFGPGTRLTVL.

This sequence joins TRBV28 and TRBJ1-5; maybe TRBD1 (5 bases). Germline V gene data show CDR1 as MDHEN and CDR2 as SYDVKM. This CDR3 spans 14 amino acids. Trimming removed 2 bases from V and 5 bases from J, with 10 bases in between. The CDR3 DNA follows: TGTGCCAGCAGTTTAGTTTCAGGGTATCAGCCCCAGCATTTT. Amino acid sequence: CASSLVSGYQPQHF.

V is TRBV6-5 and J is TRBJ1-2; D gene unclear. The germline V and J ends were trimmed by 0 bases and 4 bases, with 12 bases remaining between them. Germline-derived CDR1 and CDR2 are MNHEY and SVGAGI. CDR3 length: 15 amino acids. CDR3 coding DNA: TGTGCCAGCAGTTACTCGGTGACGGGGAGCTATGGCTACACCTTC. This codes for CASSYSVTGSYGYTF.

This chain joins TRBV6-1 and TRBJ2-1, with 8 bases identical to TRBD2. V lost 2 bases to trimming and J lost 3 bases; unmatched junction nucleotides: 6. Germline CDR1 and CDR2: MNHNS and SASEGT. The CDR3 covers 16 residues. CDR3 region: CASSERRLAIYNEQFF. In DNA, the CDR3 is TGTGCCAGCAGTGAAAGGAGACTAGCGATCTACAATGAGCAGTTCTTC.